The 19 T cell receptor beta chains below all came from one sample that was sequenced in a study of technical replicates of blood from a few donors. Sequencing used immunoSEQ multiplex PCR; TCRdb keeps in-frame clones, though not all of them. In the table there are about 94,000 clones, approximately 96% of which are singletons. The sequencing sample was made of T cells isolated from PBMCs. These receptor sequences come from a human donor in good health.

The V and J genes are TRBV5-1 and TRBJ2-1, with D maybe TRBD2 (5 bases). The ends were cut back, 4 bases at V and 8 bases at J, with 16 bases in the middle. The CDR3 contains 14 residues. CDR1 and CDR2 (germline): SGHRS, YFSETQ. CDR3 nucleotide sequence: TGCGCCAGCAGCCGGAACGGGGTCTCGGATGAGCAGTTCTTC. It yields the protein CASSRNGVSDEQFF.

V gene TRBV6-1 combines with J gene TRBJ1-6; D gene ambiguous. The CDR3 totals 15 residues. V shed 6 bases and J shed 7 bases, with 16 bases lying between them. Per the germline V gene, CDR1 is MNHNS and CDR2 is SASEGT. For the CDR3, the DNA is TGTGCCAGCAGGAATTCGGGGTTTGGAAATTCACCCCTCCACTTT. The encoded protein is CASRNSGFGNSPLHF.

This sequence joins TRBV19 and TRBJ1-2, with 9 bases identical to TRBD1. CDR1 and CDR2 from the germline V gene are LNHDA and SQIVND (reference sequence). V dropped 7 bases and J dropped 8; count of bases not matched to a gene: 11. The CDR3 length is 14 residues. Here the CDR3 reads CASTSLQGAEGYTF. The CDR3 DNA reads TGTGCCAGTACGTCGTTACAGGGGGCAGAAGGCTACACCTTC. The full variable domain, its missing parts supplied by reference TRBV19 and TRBJ1-2, is DGGITQSPKYLFRKEGQNVTLSCEQNLNHDAMYWYRQDPGQGLRLIYYSQIVNDFQKGDIAEGYSVSREKKESFPLTVTSAQKNPTAFYLCASTSLQGAEGYTFGSGTRLTVV.

The V call is TRBV19, the J call TRBJ2-5, with TRBD2 matching 7 bases. The CDR3 is 15 residues long. V lost 0 bases, J lost 3 bases, and 4 bases stayed unmatched. The germline V gene has CDR1 LNHDA and CDR2 SQIVND (reference sequence). DNA of the CDR3: TGTGCCAGTAGTATAGATCGACTAGCCGAAGAGACCCAGTACTTC. It specifies CASSIDRLAEETQYF.

This rearrangement joins TRBV7-8 to TRBJ2-7; D not resolved. The CDR3 totals 13 residues. V shed 4 bases and J shed 7 bases, with 14 bases lying between them. Per the germline V gene, CDR1 is SGHVS and CDR2 is FQNEAQ. This CDR3 is CASSWIRVGEQYF. Here the CDR3 DNA reads TGTGCCAGCAGCTGGATACGGGTAGGAGAGCAGTACTTC.

The genes are TRBV27 and TRBJ2-3; 10 bases are a match to TRBD1. CDR1 is MNHEY, CDR2 SMNVEV, per germline (reference sequence). Trimming took 5 bases from V and 4 from J; bases not matched to a gene: 15. The CDR3 has 18 residues. CDR3 sequence (DNA): TGTGCCAGCAGTGTCGACGGGGTGTCCGGGACAGGGGCAGATACGCAGTATTTT. This sequence encodes CASSVDGVSGTGADTQYF.

This chain joins TRBV28 and TRBJ2-4; maybe TRBD2 (6 bases). This CDR3 spans 15 amino acids. Germline assignment: CDR1 MDHEN and CDR2 SYDVKM. V shed 6 bases and J shed 9 bases, with 21 bases lying between them. CDR3 DNA sequence: TGTGCCAGCAGCCCGCCCGGAGGGCGAGGTAGCATTCAGTACTTC. Amino acid sequence: CASSPPGGRGSIQYF.

V usage is TRBV27 and J usage is TRBJ2-3; the D gene is possibly TRBD1 (6 bases). This CDR3 is 15 amino acids long. Germline CDR1 reads MNHEY; CDR2 reads SMNVEV (reference sequence). The V end lost 5 bases, the J end lost 4 bases, and 16 bases lay between the germline ends. CDR3 loop: CASSLLGQPPDTQYF. The CDR3 DNA sequence: TGTGCCAGCAGTCTCCTGGGACAACCCCCAGATACGCAGTATTTT.

The gene calls are TRBV19 and TRBJ2-5; a possible D gene is TRBD2 (5 bases). The J call may be in error: the DNA end matches TRBJ2-7 better. The CDR3 runs 15 residues. Germline lookup yields CDR1 LNHDA and CDR2 SQIVND (reference sequence). The DNA for the CDR3 is TGTGCCAGTAGTCGCCCCACTGAGGGTTCCTACGAGCAGTACTTC. It is translated as CASSRPTEGSYEQYF.

V and J are TRBV4-1 and TRBJ2-5; 10 nucleotides line up with TRBD2. Germline trimming cut 2 bases from V and 5 bases from J; bases unmatched to any gene: 11. This CDR3 has 17 amino acids. Germline-derived CDR1 and CDR2 are MGHRA and YSYEKL. The CDR3 bases are TGCGCCAGCAGCCAACCACCAGGACTAGCGGCTGGGGAGACCCAGTACTTC. Translating gives CASSQPPGLAAGETQYF.

The rearrangement joins TRBV27 to TRBJ2-5; TRBD2 matches 9 bases. The junction had 19 bases not matched to a gene; V was cut back by 4 bases and J by 4 bases. Germline lookup yields CDR1 MNHEY and CDR2 SMNVEV (reference sequence). The CDR3 covers 19 residues. The CDR3 sequence is CASSSLKSGRQGVPETQYF. The CDR3 bases are TGTGCCAGCAGTTCCCTCAAGAGCGGGAGGCAGGGGGTTCCAGAGACCCAGTACTTC.

The rearrangement uses TRBV29-1 and TRBJ2-1; perhaps TRBD2 as D (6 bases). Trimming removed 4 bases at V and 3 bases at J, with 13 bases between. Germline V gives CDR1 SQVTM, CDR2 ANQGSEA. CDR3 length: 14 amino acids. CDR3 amino acids: CSVVQEGRYNEQFF. DNA of the CDR3: TGCAGCGTTGTCCAGGAGGGCCGCTACAATGAGCAGTTCTTC.

The chain links TRBV9 to TRBJ2-3, with D possibly TRBD2 on 6 matching bases. The V end lost 4 bases, the J end lost 0 bases, and 9 bases lay between the germline ends. The CDR3 length is 14 residues. Germline lookup yields CDR1 SGDLS and CDR2 YYNGEE. Here the CDR3 reads CASSLALSTDTQYF. DNA for the CDR3: TGTGCCAGCAGCCTAGCGTTGAGCACAGATACGCAGTATTTT.

This chain links TRBV9 with TRBJ2-1, with TRBD1 matching over 7 bases. The junction had 22 bases not matched to a gene; V was cut back by 0 bases and J by 16 bases. The germline gives CDR1 SGDLS, CDR2 YYNGEE. The CDR3 covers 17 residues. The CDR3 is CASSVGSPQGDIFRRFF. CDR3 DNA sequence: TGTGCCAGCAGCGTAGGATCCCCCCAGGGGGATATATTTCGGCGATTCTTC.

The chain has TRBV6-6 and TRBJ2-5; no definite D call. CDR1 and CDR2 from the germline V gene are MNHNY and SVGAGI (reference sequence). Trimming cost V 2 bases and J 5 bases, with 15 bases left between them. This CDR3 spans 15 amino acids. DNA of the CDR3: TGTGCCAGCAGTTACACGACCTTAGCCGGGGAGACCCAGTACTTC. This encodes CASSYTTLAGETQYF.

V is TRBV7-7 and J is TRBJ2-5; D remains unclear. Deletions cut 4 bases from V and 5 bases from J, with 14 bases between. The germline gives CDR1 SSHAT, CDR2 FNYEAQ (reference sequence). This CDR3 is built from 14 residues. The CDR3 nucleotides read TGTGCCAGCAGCTCCTCCGGCGTGACTGAGACCCAGTACTTC. Its protein is CASSSSGVTETQYF.

CDR3 nucleotide sequence: TGTGCCAGCAGCGTAGGGGGGGTAGGTTTCACAGATACGCAGTATTTT. This codes for CASSVGGVGFTDTQYF. This chain uses TRBV9 with TRBJ2-3; a weak D match, TRBD2 (6 bases). CDR3 size: 16 residues. Trimming removed 0 bases from V and 2 bases from J, with 13 bases in between. Germline-derived CDR1 and CDR2 are SGDLS and YYNGEE.

V usage is TRBV27 and J usage is TRBJ1-2; possibly TRBD1 for D (6 bases). The CDR3 is made up of 17 amino acids. The V and J ends lost 0 bases and 4 bases respectively, with 18 bases between them. Germline V gene sequence: CDR1 MNHEY, CDR2 SMNVEV (reference sequence). DNA for the CDR3: TGTGCCAGCAGTTTATCCAGCTGGGGGGGGCCCCCCTATGGCTACACCTTC. It codes for CASSLSSWGGPPYGYTF.

This clone appeared a single time. The V gene is TRBV5-1, the J gene TRBJ2-3; D ambiguous. Germline values: CDR1 SGHRS, CDR2 YFSETQ. V lost 1 base, J lost 2 bases, and 8 bases lay in between. The CDR3 spans 14 residues. The CDR3 DNA reads TGCGCCAGCAGCTTGTACATCCTCACAGATACGCAGTATTTT. Its translation: CASSLYILTDTQYF.